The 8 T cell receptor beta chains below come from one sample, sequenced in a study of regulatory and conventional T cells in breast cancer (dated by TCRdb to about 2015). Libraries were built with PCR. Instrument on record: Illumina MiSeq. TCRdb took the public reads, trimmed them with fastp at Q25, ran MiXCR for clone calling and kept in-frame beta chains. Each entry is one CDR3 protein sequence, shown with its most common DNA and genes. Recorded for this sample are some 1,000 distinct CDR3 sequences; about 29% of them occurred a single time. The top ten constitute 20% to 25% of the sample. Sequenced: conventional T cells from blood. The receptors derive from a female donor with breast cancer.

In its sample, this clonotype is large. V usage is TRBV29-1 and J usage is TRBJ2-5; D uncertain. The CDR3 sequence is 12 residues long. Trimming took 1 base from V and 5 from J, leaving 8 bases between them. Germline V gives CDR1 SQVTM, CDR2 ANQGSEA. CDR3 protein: CSVEAPSETQYF. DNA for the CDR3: TGCAGCGTTGAAGCCCCCAGCGAGACCCAGTACTTC. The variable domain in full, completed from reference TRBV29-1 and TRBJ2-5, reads SAVISQKPSRDICQRGTSLTIQCQVDSQVTMMFWYRQQPGQSLTLIATANQGSEATYESGFVIDKFPISRPNLTFSTLTVSNMSPEDSSIYLCSVEAPSETQYFGPGTRLLVL.

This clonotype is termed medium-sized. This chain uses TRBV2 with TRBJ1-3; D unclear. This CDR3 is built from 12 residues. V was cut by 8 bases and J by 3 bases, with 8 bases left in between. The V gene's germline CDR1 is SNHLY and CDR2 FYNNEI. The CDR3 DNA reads TGTGCCAGCCGAGGTCGTGGAAACACCATATATTTT. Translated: CASRGRGNTIYF. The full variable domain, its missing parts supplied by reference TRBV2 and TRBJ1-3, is EPEVTQTPSHQVTQMGQEVILRCVPISNHLYFYWYRQILGQKVEFLVSFYNNEISEKSEIFDDQFSVERPDGSNFTLKIRSTKLEDSAMYFCASRGRGNTIYFGEGSWLTVV.

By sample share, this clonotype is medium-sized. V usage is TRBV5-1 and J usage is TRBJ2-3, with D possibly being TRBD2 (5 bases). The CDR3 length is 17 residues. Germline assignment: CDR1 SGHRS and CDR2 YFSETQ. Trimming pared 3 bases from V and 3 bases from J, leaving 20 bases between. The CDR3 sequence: CASSSYLDGVGTDTQYF. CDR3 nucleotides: TGCGCCAGCAGCTCCTACCTCGACGGGGTAGGTACAGATACGCAGTATTTT.

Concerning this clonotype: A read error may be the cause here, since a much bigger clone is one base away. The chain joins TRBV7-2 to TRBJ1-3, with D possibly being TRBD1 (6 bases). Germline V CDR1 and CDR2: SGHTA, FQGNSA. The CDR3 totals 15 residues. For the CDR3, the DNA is TGTGCCAGCAGCCCACAGGGAAGCTCTGGAATCACCATATATTTT. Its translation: CASSPQGSSGITIYF.

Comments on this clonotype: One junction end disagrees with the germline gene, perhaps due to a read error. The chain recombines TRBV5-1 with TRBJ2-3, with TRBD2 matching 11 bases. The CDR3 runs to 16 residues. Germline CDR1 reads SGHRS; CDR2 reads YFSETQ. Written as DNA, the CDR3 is TGCGCTAGCAGCGTACTAGCGGGGGAAACCACAGGTACGCAGTATTTT. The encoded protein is CASSVLAGETTGTQYF.

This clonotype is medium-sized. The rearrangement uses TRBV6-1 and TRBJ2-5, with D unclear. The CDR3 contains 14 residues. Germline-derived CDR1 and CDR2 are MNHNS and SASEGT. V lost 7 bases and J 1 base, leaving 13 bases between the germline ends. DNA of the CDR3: TGTGCCAGCACCACGAATACCTTCCAAGAGACCCAGTACTTC. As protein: CASTTNTFQETQYF.

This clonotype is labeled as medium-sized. In nucleotides, the CDR3 is TGTGCCAGCAGCTTAGGGGCGGCAGGGGGCGCAGATACGCAGTATTTT. This codes for CASSLGAAGGADTQYF. The chain joins TRBV7-2 to TRBJ2-3; 8 nucleotides align to TRBD1. This CDR3 is 16 amino acids long. From germline, CDR1 is SGHTA and CDR2 FQGNSA. J was trimmed by 4 bases and V by 1 base; bases with no gene match: 7. The full variable domain, its missing parts supplied by reference TRBV7-2 and TRBJ2-3, is GAGVSQSPSNKVTEKGKDVELRCDPISGHTALYWYRQSLGQGLEFLIYFQGNSAPDKSGLPSDRFSAERTGGSVSTLTIQRTQQEDSAVYLCASSLGAAGGADTQYFGPGTRLTVL.

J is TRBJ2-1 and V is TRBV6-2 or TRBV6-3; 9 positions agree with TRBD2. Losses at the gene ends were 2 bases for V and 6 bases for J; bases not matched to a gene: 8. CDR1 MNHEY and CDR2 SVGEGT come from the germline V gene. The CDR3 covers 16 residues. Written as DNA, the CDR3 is TGTGCCAGCAGTTACGCACTGGGCGGGGGGGTCAATGAGCAGTTCTTC. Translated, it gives CASSYALGGGVNEQFF.